These 2 T cell receptor beta chains share one sample of origin, sequenced in a study of cytomegalovirus exposure and HLA in healthy donors. PCR used 60 Vbeta primers and 13 Jbeta primers. The data were produced by immunoSEQ multiplex PCR, yet TCRdb's version contains in-frame clones alone and is incomplete. The sample has around 98,000 clones; 79% are singletons. Sequenced input: PBMCs. The source of these receptors is a woman aged 40 to 50 in good health and CMV-seronegative.

This chain links TRBV4-1 with TRBJ2-7, with D maybe TRBD2 (5 bases). Looked up from germline, CDR1 is MGHRA and CDR2 is YSYEKL. The CDR3 consists of 13 residues. The germline V and J ends were trimmed by 4 bases and 3 bases, with 10 bases remaining between them. The CDR3 sequence is CASSRTEDYEQYF. In nucleotides, the CDR3 is TGCGCCAGCAGCCGGACTGAAGACTACGAGCAGTACTTC.

The V and J genes are TRBV7-6 and TRBJ1-6, with D tentatively TRBD1 (5 bases). Germline CDR1 is SGHVS and CDR2 is FNYEAQ. Trimming took 0 bases from V and 7 from J, leaving 13 bases between them. The CDR3 loop spans 16 amino acids. The CDR3 sequence: CASSLAEGFSNSPLHF. CDR3 in DNA: TGTGCCAGCAGCTTAGCGGAGGGGTTCTCGAATTCACCCCTCCACTTT. Full variable domain (remainder filled in from reference TRBV7-6 and TRBJ1-6): GAGVSQSPRYKVTKRGQDVALRCDPISGHVSLYWYRQALGQGPEFLTYFNYEAQQDKSGLPNDRFSAERPEGSISTLTIQRTEQRDSAMYRCASSLAEGFSNSPLHFGNGTRLTVT.